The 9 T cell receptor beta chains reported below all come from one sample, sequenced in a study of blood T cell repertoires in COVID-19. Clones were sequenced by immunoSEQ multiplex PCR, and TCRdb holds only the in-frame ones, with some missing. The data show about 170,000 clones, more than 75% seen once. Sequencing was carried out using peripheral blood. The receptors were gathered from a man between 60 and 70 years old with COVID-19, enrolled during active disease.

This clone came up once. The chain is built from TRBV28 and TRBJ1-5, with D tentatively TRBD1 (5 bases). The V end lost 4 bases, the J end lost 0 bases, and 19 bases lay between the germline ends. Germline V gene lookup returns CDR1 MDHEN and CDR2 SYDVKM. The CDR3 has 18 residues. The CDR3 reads CASSSRQGGIHSNQPQHF. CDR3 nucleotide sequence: TGTGCCAGCAGTTCACGCCAGGGCGGGATACATAGCAATCAGCCCCAGCATTTT.

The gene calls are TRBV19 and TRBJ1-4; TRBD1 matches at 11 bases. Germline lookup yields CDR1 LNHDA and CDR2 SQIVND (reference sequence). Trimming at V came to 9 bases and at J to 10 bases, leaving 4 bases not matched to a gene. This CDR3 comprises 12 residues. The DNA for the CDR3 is TGTGCCAGCGGACAGGGGGCGGGAAAACTGTTTTTT. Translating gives CASGQGAGKLFF.

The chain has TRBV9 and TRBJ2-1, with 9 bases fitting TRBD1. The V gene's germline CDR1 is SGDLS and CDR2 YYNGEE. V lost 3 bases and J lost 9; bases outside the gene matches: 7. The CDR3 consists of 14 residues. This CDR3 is CASSERTGVREQFF. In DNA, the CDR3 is TGTGCCAGCAGCGAGAGGACAGGGGTGCGTGAGCAGTTCTTC.

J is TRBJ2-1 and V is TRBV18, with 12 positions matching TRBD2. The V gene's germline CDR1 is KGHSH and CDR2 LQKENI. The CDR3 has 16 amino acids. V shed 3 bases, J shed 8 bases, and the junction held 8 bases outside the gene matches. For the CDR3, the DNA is TGTGCCAGCTCACCCAGGGGACTAGCGGGTTTTGATGAGCAGTTCTTC. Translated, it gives CASSPRGLAGFDEQFF.

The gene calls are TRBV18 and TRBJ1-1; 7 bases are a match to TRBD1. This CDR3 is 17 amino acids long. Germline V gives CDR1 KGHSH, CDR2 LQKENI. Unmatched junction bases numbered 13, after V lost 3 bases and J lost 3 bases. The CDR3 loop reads CASSPPGQRRGDTEAFF. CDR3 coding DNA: TGTGCCAGCTCACCGCCGGGACAGCGAAGGGGGGACACTGAAGCTTTCTTT.

The CDR3 DNA reads as TGTGCCAGCAGTGAGTGGACAGCCGTCGACTATGGCTACACCTTC. Its protein product is CASSEWTAVDYGYTF. The V and J genes are TRBV2 and TRBJ1-2; TRBD1 might be the D (6 bases). The CDR3 is 15 residues long. Germline V lookup: CDR1 SNHLY, CDR2 FYNNEI. The V end lost 3 bases, the J end lost 3 bases, and 14 bases lay between the germline ends.

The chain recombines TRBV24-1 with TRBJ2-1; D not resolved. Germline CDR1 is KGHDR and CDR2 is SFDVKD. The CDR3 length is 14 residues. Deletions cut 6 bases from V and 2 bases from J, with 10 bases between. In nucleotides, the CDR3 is TGTGCCACCAGTCCCCATTCCCCCTACAATGAGCAGTTCTTC. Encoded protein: CATSPHSPYNEQFF.

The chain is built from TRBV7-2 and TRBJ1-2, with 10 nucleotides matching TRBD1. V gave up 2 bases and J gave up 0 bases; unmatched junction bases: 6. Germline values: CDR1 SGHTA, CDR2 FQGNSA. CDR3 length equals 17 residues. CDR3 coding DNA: TGTGCCAGCAGCTTATCGAGGACAGGGGGAGCTAACTATGGCTACACCTTC. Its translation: CASSLSRTGGANYGYTF.

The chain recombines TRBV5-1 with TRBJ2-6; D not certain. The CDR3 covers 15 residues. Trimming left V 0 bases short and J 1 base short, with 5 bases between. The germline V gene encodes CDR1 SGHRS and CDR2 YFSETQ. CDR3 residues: CASSLGGSGANVLTF. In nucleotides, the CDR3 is TGCGCCAGCAGCTTGGGAGGATCTGGGGCCAACGTCCTGACTTTC.